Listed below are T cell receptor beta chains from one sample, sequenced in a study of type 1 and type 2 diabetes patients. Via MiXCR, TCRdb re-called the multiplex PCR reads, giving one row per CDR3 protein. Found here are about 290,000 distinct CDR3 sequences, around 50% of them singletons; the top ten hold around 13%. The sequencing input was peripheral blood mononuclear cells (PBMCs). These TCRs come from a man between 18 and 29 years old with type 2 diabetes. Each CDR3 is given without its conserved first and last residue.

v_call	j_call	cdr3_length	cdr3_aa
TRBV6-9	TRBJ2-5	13	AISGSRLAVETQY
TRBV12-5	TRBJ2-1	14	ARVKAGYASYNEQF
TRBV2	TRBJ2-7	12	ASLGLAGGYEQY
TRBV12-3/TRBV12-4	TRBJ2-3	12	ASNRDTRTDTQY
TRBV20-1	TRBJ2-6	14	SALNRADSGANVLT
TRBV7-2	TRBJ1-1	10	ASSLAGVGAF
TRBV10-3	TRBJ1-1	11	ASFRGEFGEAF
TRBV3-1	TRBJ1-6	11	ASSEALGSPLH
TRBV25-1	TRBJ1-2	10	ASTDINHGYT
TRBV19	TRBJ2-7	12	ASSIARGYYEQY
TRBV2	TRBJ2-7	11	ATKRDRDYEQY
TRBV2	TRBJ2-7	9	ASSGAYEQY
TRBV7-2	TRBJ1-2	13	ASSPRGPQTYGYT
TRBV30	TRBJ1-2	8	AIQDYGYT
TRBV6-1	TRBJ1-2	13	ASVPQPGQWDGYT
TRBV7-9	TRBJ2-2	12	ASSPGRVGGELF
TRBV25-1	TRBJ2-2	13	ASSEGDRNTGELF
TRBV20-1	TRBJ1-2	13	SASTDRTVNYGYT
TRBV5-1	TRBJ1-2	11	ASSLAGDVGYT
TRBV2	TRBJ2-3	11	ASSATSTDTQY
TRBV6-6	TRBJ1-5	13	ASGYSRGVSQPQH
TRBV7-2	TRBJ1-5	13	ASSRDRVKDQPQH
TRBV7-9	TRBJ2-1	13	ASSLGTAVMNEQF
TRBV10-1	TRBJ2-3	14	ASSEWASGRADTQY
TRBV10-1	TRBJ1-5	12	ASTRANGHQPQH
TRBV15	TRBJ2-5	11	ATSKTEAETQY
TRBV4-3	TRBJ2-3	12	ASSQDGNSDTQY
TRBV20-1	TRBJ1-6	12	SARHDREGSPLH
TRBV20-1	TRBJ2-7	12	SARDPNRPYEQY
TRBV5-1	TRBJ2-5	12	ASSTGSYPETQY
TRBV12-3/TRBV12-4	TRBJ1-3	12	ASSTQGMGNTIY
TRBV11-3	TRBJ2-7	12	ASSPPGVTAEQY
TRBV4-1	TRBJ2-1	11	ASSQESLNEQF
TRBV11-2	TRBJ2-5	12	ASSTGQVGETQY
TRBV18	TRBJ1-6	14	ASSPRTLADNSPLH
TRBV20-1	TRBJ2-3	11	SAALAGTDTQY
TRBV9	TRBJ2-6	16	ASSAFGTGGAGANVLT
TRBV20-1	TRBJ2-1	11	SAPTTGWDEQF
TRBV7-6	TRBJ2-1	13	ASSFGTAVYNEQF
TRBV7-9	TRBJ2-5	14	ASSLWMGTFQETQY
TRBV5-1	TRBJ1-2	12	ASSLVQGTHGYT
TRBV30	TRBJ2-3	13	ASSPRDGSTDTQY
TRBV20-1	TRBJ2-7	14	SARGVRSGSSHEQY
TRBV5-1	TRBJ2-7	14	ASSLEGSGRSYEQY
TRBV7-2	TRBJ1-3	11	ASNRGPGNTIY
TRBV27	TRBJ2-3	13	ASRTYRSSTDTQY
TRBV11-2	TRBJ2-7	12	ASSYRYTTYEQY
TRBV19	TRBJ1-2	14	ASSLYGLGQTSGYT